These 16 T cell receptor beta chains were all obtained from the same sample, sequenced in a study of T cell responses to AZD1222 COVID-19 vaccine. Measured with immunoSEQ multiplex PCR; TCRdb has only the in-frame clones, and not every one. The data contain some 100,000 clones, around 87% of them singletons. The sequences come from peripheral blood, collected on day 0 of AZD1222 vaccination. The receptors derive from an adult in good health.

J is TRBJ2-1 and V is TRBV20-1, with 7 bases matching TRBD2. V shed 3 bases and J 5 bases; nucleotides not matched to a gene: 10. Germline values: CDR1 DFQATT, CDR2 SNEGSKA (reference sequence). CDR3 length: 15 amino acids. The CDR3, as DNA: TGCAGTGCTAGTCGGTCGGGAGGAACCCACAATGAGCAGTTCTTC. Translated: CSASRSGGTHNEQFF.

The chain is built from TRBV4-2 and TRBJ2-1; 10 bases align to TRBD2. Germline V gives CDR1 LGHNA, CDR2 YNFKEQ. J was trimmed by 9 bases and V by 1 base; bases with no gene match: 6. The CDR3 sequence is 15 residues long. The CDR3 loop is CASSQGVGLAVEQFF. The CDR3 coding sequence is TGTGCCAGCAGCCAAGGGGTCGGACTAGCGGTTGAGCAGTTCTTC.

This chain links TRBV28 with TRBJ1-2; D gene ambiguous. Trimming removed 8 bases at V and 8 bases at J, with 12 bases between. In germline, CDR1 is MDHEN, CDR2 SYDVKM. The CDR3 is 11 residues long. CDR3 amino acids: CASGPKWGYTF. CDR3 coding DNA: TGTGCCAGCGGCCCCAAATGGGGCTACACCTTC.

This clone occurred once. CDR3 amino acids: CATSDGLAGTYNEQFF. The CDR3 DNA follows: TGTGCCACCAGTGACGGACTAGCGGGGACCTACAATGAGCAGTTCTTC. The V and J genes are TRBV24-1 and TRBJ2-1; 12 bases fit TRBD2. V lost 4 bases and J lost 2; bases outside the gene matches: 2. This CDR3 contains 16 residues. Looked up from germline, CDR1 is KGHDR and CDR2 is SFDVKD.

This clone appeared once. V gene TRBV6-5 combines with J gene TRBJ1-5, with 10 bases that match TRBD1. The CDR3 extends over 14 amino acids. Trimming removed 7 bases from V and 10 bases from J; junction bases left unmatched: 10. CDR1 is MNHEY, CDR2 SVGAGI, per germline. CDR3 sequence: CASTSTTGGYPQHF. Written as DNA, the CDR3 is TGTGCCAGCACCTCGACGACAGGGGGCTATCCCCAGCATTTT.

The chain recombines TRBV29-1 with TRBJ1-2; no definite D call. In germline, CDR1 is SQVTM, CDR2 ANQGSEA. This CDR3 has 12 amino acids. V was trimmed by 2 bases and J by 6 bases, leaving 10 bases between them. The CDR3 here is CSVEMGRDGYTF. The CDR3 nucleotides are TGCAGCGTTGAAATGGGGAGGGATGGCTACACCTTC. Using reference TRBV29-1 and TRBJ1-2 for the parts outside the CDR3, the full variable domain is SAVISQKPSRDICQRGTSLTIQCQVDSQVTMMFWYRQQPGQSLTLIATANQGSEATYESGFVIDKFPISRPNLTFSTLTVSNMSPEDSSIYLCSVEMGRDGYTFGSGTRLTVV.

With regard to this clone: The sample has other DNA sequences that encode this CDR3 too. V gene TRBV10-3 combines with J gene TRBJ2-3, with D uncertain. CDR3 length: 11 residues. The germline V gene has CDR1 ENHRY and CDR2 SYGVKD. V dropped 6 bases and J dropped 3 bases, with 4 bases sitting between them. The CDR3 reads CAISGTDTQYF. The CDR3 nucleotides read TGTGCCATCAGCGGGACAGATACGCAGTATTTT.

This sequence joins TRBV2 and TRBJ2-2, with TRBD2 matching over 11 bases. The CDR3 is made up of 14 amino acids. CDR1 is SNHLY, CDR2 FYNNEI, per germline. The J segment lost 4 bases and the V segment lost 10 bases, leaving 5 bases of the junction unmatched. The CDR3 nucleotides read TGTGCCATCACTAGCGGGAGACCCACCGGGGAGCTGTTTTTT. Translation: CAITSGRPTGELFF.

This rearrangement joins TRBV27 to TRBJ2-7; D is possibly TRBD1 (6 bases). The CDR3 extends over 14 amino acids. Germline-derived CDR1 and CDR2 are MNHEY and SMNVEV (reference sequence). V lost 7 bases to trimming and J lost 5 bases, with 18 bases between them. The CDR3 DNA reads as TGTGCCAGCACCCGTTTGGGGGCCTGGGACGAGCAGTACTTC. As protein: CASTRLGAWDEQYF.

The V call is TRBV3-1 (or the pseudogene TRBV3-2), the J call TRBJ2-1, with 8 bases matching TRBD1. V lost 1 base, J lost 5 bases, and 10 bases stayed unmatched. Germline V gives CDR1 LGHDT, CDR2 YNNKEL (reference sequence). The CDR3 covers 17 residues. The CDR3: CASSQGMFGTGNNEQFF. For the CDR3, the DNA is TGTGCCAGCAGCCAAGGGATGTTCGGGACAGGAAACAATGAGCAGTTCTTC.

The gene calls are TRBV18 and TRBJ1-4; TRBD1 might be the D (5 bases). Trimming removed 1 base at V and 7 bases at J, with 13 bases between. This CDR3 contains 15 residues. Germline V gives CDR1 KGHSH, CDR2 LQKENI. The CDR3 is CASSPQRGGGEKLFF. As DNA, the CDR3 is TGTGCCAGCTCACCACAAAGGGGTGGCGGTGAAAAACTGTTTTTT. Looking up the rest from reference TRBV18 and TRBJ1-4 gives the full variable domain: NAGVMQNPRHLVRRRGQEARLRCSPMKGHSHVYWYRQLPEEGLKFMVYLQKENIIDESGMPKERFSAEFPKEGPSILRIQQVVRGDSAAYFCASSPQRGGGEKLFFGSGTQLSVL.

This clone was counted a few times. The chain couples TRBV12-1 to TRBJ2-1; the DNA was not used to check the table's D call, TRBD2. TRBV12-1 is labeled a pseudogene. The CDR3 is 15 residues long. This CDR3 is CASSMGLAGDNEQFF. Written as DNA, the CDR3 is TGTGCCAGCAGCATGGGACTAGCGGGAGACAATGAGCAGTTCTTC.

The genes are TRBV21-1 and TRBJ2-5. TRBV21-1 is reported as a pseudogene. The CDR3 is 15 amino acids. The CDR3 DNA is TGTGCCAGCATAGAAGGGCAAGCAGTTCAAGAGACCCAGTACTTC. Protein: CASIEGQAVQETQYF.

The chain joins TRBV27 to TRBJ1-6, with D perhaps TRBD1 (6 bases). Germline CDR1 MNHEY, CDR2 SMNVEV (reference sequence). This CDR3 contains 14 residues. V lost 4 bases to trimming and J lost 9 bases, with 13 bases between them. The CDR3 sequence is CASSSGGARSPLHF. CDR3 DNA: TGTGCCAGCAGTTCGGGGGGGGCGCGTTCACCCCTCCACTTT.

The genes are TRBV7-3 and TRBJ2-7, with D tentatively TRBD2 (7 bases). Germline V gene data show CDR1 as SGHTA and CDR2 as FQGTGA. The germline V and J ends were trimmed by 1 base and 2 bases, with 15 bases remaining between them. This CDR3 is built from 16 residues. The CDR3 DNA sequence: TGTGCCAGCAGCTTAATGGGAGGGGGGGTACCCTACGAGCAGTACTTC. Its translation: CASSLMGGGVPYEQYF.

J is TRBJ1-5 and V is TRBV6-5, with 8 bases identical to TRBD1. The CDR3 totals 14 residues. The germline V gene encodes CDR1 MNHEY and CDR2 SVGAGI. The V segment lost 7 bases and the J segment 3 bases; nucleotides outside the gene matches: 5. CDR3 bases: TGTGCCAGCACCCCGGGACAGGTCAATCAGCCCCAGCATTTT. This codes for CASTPGQVNQPQHF.